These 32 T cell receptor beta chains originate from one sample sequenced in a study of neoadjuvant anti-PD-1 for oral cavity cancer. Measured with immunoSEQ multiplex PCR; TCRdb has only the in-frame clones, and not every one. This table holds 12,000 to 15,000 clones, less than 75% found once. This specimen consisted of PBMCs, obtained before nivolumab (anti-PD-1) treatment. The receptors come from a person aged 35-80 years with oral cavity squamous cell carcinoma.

The CDR3 sequence is CASSLAGNSGQETQYF. DNA of the CDR3: TGCGCCAGCAGCTTGGCAGGAAATAGCGGCCAAGAGACCCAGTACTTC. This sequence joins TRBV5-1 and TRBJ2-5, with D tentatively TRBD2 (6 bases). CDR1 is SGHRS and CDR2 is YFSETQ in the germline V gene. Trimming removed 0 bases from V and 1 base from J, with 13 bases in between. CDR3 length: 16 residues. Combining the CDR3 with reference TRBV5-1 and TRBJ2-5 gives the whole variable domain KAGVTQTPRYLIKTRGQQVTLSCSPISGHRSVSWYQQTPGQGLQFLFEYFSETQRNKGNFPGRFSGRQFSNSRSEMNVSTLELGDSALYLCASSLAGNSGQETQYFGPGTRLLVL.

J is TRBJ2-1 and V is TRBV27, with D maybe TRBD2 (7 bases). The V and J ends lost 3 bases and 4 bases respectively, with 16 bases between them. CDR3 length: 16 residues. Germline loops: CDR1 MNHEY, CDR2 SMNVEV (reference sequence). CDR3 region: CASSFSRGGGYNEQFF. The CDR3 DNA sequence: TGTGCCAGCAGTTTCTCAAGGGGAGGGGGTTACAATGAGCAGTTCTTC.

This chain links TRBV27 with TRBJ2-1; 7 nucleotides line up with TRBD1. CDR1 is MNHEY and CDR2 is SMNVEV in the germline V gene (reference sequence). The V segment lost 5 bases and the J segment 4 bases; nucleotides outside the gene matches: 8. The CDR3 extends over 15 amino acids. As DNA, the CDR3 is TGTGCCAGCAGTAACGAGGGGGCCGGGTACAATGAGCAGTTCTTC. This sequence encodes CASSNEGAGYNEQFF.

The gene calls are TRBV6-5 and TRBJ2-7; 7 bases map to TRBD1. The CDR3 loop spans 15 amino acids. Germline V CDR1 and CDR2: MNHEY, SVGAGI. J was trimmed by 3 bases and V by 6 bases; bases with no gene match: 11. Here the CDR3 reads CASRPPGQRDYEQYF. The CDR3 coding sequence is TGTGCCAGCAGGCCCCCGGGACAGAGGGACTACGAGCAGTACTTC.

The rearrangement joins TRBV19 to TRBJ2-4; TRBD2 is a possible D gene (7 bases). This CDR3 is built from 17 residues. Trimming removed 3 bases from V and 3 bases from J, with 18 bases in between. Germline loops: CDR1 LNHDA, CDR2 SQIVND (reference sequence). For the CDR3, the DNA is TGTGCCAGTAGTATGAAGCGGAGGGGGGACTACAAAAACATTCAGTACTTC. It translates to CASSMKRRGDYKNIQYF.

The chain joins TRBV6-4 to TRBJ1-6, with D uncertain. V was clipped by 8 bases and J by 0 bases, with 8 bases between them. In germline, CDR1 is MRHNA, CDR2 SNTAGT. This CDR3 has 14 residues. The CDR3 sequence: CASQESSYNSPLHF. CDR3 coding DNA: TGTGCCAGCCAGGAGAGCTCCTATAATTCACCCCTCCACTTT.

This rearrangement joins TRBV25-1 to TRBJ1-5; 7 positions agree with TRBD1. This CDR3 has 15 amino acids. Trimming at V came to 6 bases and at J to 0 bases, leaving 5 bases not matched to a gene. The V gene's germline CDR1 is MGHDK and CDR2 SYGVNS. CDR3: CASRGGTASNQPQHF. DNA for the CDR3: TGTGCCAGCAGGGGGGGGACAGCTAGCAATCAGCCCCAGCATTTT.

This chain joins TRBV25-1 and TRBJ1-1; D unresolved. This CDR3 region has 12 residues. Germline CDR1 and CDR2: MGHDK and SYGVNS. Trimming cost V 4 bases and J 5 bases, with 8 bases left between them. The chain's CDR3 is CASSVGVTEAFF. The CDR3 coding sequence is TGTGCCAGCAGTGTTGGTGTAACTGAAGCTTTCTTT. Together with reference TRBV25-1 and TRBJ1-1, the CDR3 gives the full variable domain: EADIYQTPRYLVIGTGKKITLECSQTMGHDKMYWYQQDPGMELHLIHYSYGVNSTEKGDLSSESTVSRIRTEHFPLTLESARPSHTSQYLCASSVGVTEAFFGQGTRLTVV.

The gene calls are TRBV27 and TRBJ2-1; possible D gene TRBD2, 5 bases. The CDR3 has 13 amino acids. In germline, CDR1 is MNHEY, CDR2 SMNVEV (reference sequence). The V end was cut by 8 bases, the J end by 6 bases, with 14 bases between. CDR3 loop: CASGKGGLNEQFF. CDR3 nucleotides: TGTGCCAGCGGAAAGGGCGGACTCAATGAGCAGTTCTTC.

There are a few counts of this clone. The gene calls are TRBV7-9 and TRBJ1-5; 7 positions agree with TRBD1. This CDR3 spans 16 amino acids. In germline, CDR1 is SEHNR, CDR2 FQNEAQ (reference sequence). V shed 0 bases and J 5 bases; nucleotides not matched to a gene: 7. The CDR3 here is CASSLAGGGAYQPQHF. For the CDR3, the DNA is TGTGCCAGCAGCTTAGCGGGAGGGGGCGCGTATCAGCCCCAGCATTTT. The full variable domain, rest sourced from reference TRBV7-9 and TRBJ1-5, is DTGVSQNPRHKITKRGQNVTFRCDPISEHNRLYWYRQTLGQGPEFLTYFQNEAQLEKSRLLSDRFSAERPKGSFSTLEIQRTEQGDSAMYLCASSLAGGGAYQPQHFGDGTRLSIL.

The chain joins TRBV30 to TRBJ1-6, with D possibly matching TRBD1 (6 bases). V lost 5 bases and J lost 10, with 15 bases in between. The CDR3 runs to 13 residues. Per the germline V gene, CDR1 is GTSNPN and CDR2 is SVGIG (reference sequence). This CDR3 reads CAWAAGGESPLHF. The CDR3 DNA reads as TGTGCCTGGGCCGCGGGGGGCGAATCACCCCTCCACTTT.

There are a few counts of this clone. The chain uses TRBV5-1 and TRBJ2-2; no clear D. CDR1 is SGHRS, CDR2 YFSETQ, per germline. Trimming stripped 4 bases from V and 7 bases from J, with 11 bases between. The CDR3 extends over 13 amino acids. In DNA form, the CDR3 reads TGCGCCAGCAGCCCCTTCTTCGGCGGGGAGCTGTTTTTT. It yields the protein CASSPFFGGELFF.

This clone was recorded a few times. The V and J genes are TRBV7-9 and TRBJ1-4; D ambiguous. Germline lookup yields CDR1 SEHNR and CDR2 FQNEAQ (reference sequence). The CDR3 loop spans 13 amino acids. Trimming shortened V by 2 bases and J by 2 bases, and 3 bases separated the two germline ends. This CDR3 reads CASSLLTNEKLFF. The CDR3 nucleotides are TGTGCCAGCAGCTTATTGACTAATGAAAAACTGTTTTTT.

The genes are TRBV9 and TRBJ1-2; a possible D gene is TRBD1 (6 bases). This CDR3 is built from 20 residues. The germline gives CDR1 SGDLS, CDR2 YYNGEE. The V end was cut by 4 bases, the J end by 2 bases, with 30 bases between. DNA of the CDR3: TGTGCCAGCAGCCCCCCCGTCCCTCGGGCAGGGGCCCAGGGGAACTATGGCTACACCTTC. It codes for CASSPPVPRAGAQGNYGYTF.

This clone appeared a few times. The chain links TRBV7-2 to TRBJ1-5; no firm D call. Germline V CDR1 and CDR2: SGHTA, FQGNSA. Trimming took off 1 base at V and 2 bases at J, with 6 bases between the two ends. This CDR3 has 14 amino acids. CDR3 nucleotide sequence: TGTGCCAGCAGCTTAGTCCGGGGCAATCAGCCCCAGCATTTT. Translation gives CASSLVRGNQPQHF.

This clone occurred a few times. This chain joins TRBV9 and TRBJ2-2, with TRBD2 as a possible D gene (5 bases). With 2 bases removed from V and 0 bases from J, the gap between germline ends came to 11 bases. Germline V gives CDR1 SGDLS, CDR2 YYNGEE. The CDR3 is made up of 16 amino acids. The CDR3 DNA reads TGTGCCAGCAGCGTGGGTGGGAGTTCGAACACCGGGGAGCTGTTTTTT. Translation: CASSVGGSSNTGELFF.

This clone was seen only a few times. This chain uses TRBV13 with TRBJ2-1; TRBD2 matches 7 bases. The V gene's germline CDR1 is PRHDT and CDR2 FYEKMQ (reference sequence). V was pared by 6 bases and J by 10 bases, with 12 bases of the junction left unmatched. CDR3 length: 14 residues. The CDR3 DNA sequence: TGTGCCAGCAGGTTCAGACTAGCCTCAACCGAGCAGTTCTTC. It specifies CASRFRLASTEQFF.

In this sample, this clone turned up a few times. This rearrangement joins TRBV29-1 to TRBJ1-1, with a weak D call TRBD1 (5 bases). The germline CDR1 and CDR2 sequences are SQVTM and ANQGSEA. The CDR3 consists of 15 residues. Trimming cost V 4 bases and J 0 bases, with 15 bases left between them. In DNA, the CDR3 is TGCAGCGTTGGACAGTCTAAGGGGATGAACACTGAAGCTTTCTTT. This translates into CSVGQSKGMNTEAFF. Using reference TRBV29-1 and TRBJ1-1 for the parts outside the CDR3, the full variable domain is SAVISQKPSRDICQRGTSLTIQCQVDSQVTMMFWYRQQPGQSLTLIATANQGSEATYESGFVIDKFPISRPNLTFSTLTVSNMSPEDSSIYLCSVGQSKGMNTEAFFGQGTRLTVV.

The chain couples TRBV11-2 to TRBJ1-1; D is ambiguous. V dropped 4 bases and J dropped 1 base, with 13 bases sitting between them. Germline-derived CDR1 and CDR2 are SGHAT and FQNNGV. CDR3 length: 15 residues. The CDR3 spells CASSSMGRRNTEAFF. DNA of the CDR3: TGTGCCAGCAGCTCCATGGGCAGGCGGAACACTGAAGCTTTCTTT.

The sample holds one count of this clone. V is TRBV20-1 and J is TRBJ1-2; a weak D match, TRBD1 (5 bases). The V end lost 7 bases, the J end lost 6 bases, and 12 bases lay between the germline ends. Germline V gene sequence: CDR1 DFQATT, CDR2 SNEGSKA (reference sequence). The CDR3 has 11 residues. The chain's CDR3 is CSGDPRNGYTF. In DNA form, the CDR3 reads TGCAGTGGGGACCCGCGCAATGGCTACACCTTC.

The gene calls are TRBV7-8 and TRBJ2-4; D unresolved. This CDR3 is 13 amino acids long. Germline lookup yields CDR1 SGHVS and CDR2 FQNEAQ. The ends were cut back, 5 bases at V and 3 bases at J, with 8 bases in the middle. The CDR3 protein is CASSPLGKNIQYF. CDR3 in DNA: TGTGCCAGCAGCCCACTTGGCAAAAACATTCAGTACTTC.

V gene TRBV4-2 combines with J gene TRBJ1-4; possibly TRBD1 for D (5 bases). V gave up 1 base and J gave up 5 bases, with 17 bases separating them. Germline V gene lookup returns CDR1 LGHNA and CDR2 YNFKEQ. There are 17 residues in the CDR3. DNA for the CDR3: TGTGCCAGCAGCCAAGGCCGTCCAGGGTGGGGGAATGAAAAACTGTTTTTT. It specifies CASSQGRPGWGNEKLFF.

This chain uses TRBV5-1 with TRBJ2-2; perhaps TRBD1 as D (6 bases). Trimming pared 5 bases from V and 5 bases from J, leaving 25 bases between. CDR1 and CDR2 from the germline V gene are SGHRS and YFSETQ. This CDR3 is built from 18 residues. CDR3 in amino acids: CASSLGNLPGVRTGELFF. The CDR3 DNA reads TGCGCCAGCAGTCTTGGTAATCTCCCAGGGGTGAGAACCGGGGAGCTGTTTTTT.

The CDR3 loop reads CASSFGPIKNQPQHF. The CDR3 DNA reads as TGCGCCAGCAGCTTCGGGCCGATTAAGAATCAGCCCCAGCATTTT. The V and J genes are TRBV5-1 and TRBJ1-5; D is unclear. The germline V gene encodes CDR1 SGHRS and CDR2 YFSETQ. The CDR3 length is 15 residues. V was shortened by 2 bases and J by 4 bases, with 13 bases between the two germline ends.

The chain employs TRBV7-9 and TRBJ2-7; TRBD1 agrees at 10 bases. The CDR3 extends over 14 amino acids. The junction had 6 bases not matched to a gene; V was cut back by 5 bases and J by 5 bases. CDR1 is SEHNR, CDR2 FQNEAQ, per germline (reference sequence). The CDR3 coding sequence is TGTGCCAGCAGCCCTCGGACAGGGGGAAACGAGCAGTACTTC. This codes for CASSPRTGGNEQYF.

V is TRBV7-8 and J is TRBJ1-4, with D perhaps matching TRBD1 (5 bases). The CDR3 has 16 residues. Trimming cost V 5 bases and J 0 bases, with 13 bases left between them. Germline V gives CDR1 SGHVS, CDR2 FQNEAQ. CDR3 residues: CASSLISQATNEKLFF. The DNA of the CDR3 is TGTGCCAGCAGCCTTATTTCACAGGCAACTAATGAAAAACTGTTTTTT. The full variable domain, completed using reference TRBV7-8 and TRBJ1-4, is GAGVSQSPRYKVAKRGQDVALRCDPISGHVSLFWYQQALGQGPEFLTYFQNEAQLDKSGLPSDRFFAERPEGSVSTLKIQRTQQEDSAVYLCASSLISQATNEKLFFGSGTQLSVL.

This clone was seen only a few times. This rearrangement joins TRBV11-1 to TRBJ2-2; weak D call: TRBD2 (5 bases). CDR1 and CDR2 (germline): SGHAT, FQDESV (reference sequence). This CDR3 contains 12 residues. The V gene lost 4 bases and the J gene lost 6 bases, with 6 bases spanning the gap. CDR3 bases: TGTGCCAGCAGCTCTAGCTCCGGGGAGCTGTTTTTT. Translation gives CASSSSSGELFF.

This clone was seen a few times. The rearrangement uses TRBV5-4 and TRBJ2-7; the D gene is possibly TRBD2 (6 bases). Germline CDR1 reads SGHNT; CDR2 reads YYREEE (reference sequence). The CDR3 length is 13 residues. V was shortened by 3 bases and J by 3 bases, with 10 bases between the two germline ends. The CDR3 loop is CASSSGLNYEQYF. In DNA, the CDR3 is TGTGCCAGCAGCTCGGGACTGAACTACGAGCAGTACTTC.

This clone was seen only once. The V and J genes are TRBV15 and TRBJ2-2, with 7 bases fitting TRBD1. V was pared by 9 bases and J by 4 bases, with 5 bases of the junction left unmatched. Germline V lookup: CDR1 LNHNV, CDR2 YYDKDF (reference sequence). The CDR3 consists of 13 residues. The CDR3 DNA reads TGTGCCACTAAGACAGGGCGCACCGGGGAGCTGTTTTTT. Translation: CATKTGRTGELFF.

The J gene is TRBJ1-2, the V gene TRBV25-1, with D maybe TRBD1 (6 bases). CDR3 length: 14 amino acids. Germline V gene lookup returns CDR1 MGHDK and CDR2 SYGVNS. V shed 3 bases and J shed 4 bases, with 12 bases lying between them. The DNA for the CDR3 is TGTGCCAGCAGTGAGGTGGGGGCCGGCTATGGCTACACCTTC. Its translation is CASSEVGAGYGYTF.

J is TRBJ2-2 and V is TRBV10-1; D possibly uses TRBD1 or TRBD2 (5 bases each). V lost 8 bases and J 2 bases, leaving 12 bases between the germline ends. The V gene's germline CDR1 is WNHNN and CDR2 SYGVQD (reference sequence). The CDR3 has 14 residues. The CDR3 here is CASGTSGNTGELFF. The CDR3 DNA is TGCGCCAGCGGGACCTCGGGCAACACCGGGGAGCTGTTTTTT.

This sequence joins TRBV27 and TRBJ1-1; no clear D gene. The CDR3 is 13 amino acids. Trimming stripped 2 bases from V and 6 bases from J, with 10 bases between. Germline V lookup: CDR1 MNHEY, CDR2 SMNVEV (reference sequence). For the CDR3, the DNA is TGTGCCAGCAGTTTAAACACCGCAGCTGAAGCTTTCTTT. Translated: CASSLNTAAEAFF.